These T cell receptor beta chains were read from a single sample in a study of identical twins. Using its own MiXCR run on the 5' RACE reads, TCRdb lists one record per CDR3 protein. This repertoire shows just under 550,000 distinct CDR3 sequences, approximately 14% found once; its top ten account for roughly 0.4%. This sample also appeared in a second study, on yellow fever vaccine responses in identical twins.

Sequencing used CD4+ T cells sorted from blood. The origin of the receptors is a young woman in good health. Each CDR3 is given with its conserved first and last residue.

cdr3_aa | j_call | v_call
CSAKSGTSGGFGGELFF | TRBJ2-2 | TRBV20-1
CASSPRPGQGDTGELFF | TRBJ2-2 | TRBV12-3/TRBV12-4
CATSTGRNNSPLHF | TRBJ1-6 | TRBV15
CASSYGTSGGRETQYF | TRBJ2-5 | TRBV6-2/TRBV6-3
CATSEPGQSSQQFF | TRBJ2-1 | TRBV24-1
CASSLRQGALYQPQHF | TRBJ1-5 | TRBV12-3/TRBV12-4
CATSDTRRDTQYF | TRBJ2-3 | TRBV24-1
CSSRDRVETQYF | TRBJ2-5 | TRBV29-1
CASSVGPGEQYF | TRBJ2-7 | TRBV11-2
CSAFSGGSYNSPLHF | TRBJ1-6 | TRBV20-1
CASSFAGGEVTGELFF | TRBJ2-2 | TRBV12-3/TRBV12-4
CASSLKADVTEAFF | TRBJ1-1 | TRBV7-3
CATSRVDGVINWVQHNEQFF | TRBJ2-1 | TRBV15
CASRSAGSGTQYF | TRBJ2-5 | TRBV27
CASSHRLAGSYNEQFF | TRBJ2-1 | TRBV7-2
CASSLAGVETQYF | TRBJ2-5 | TRBV7-9
CASRREGVGTQYF | TRBJ2-5 | TRBV2
CSVAKAGGLDNEQFF | TRBJ2-1 | TRBV29-1
CASSLVVLAEQFF | TRBJ2-1 | TRBV11-3
CASSYATGQETQYF | TRBJ2-5 | TRBV6-5
CASSPTGEAGRAVYTEAFF | TRBJ1-1 | TRBV5-1
CASTWDRETQYF | TRBJ2-5 | TRBV5-6
CASSSHRVPKSTEAFF | TRBJ1-1 | TRBV7-8
CASSPAASGYNEQFF | TRBJ2-1 | TRBV7-3
CATSFPGQETQYF | TRBJ2-5 | TRBV24-1
CASSVGTGLTGELFF | TRBJ2-2 | TRBV9
CASSLDRSEQYF | TRBJ2-7 | TRBV11-2
CASAIAGVVSDTQYF | TRBJ2-3 | TRBV5-1
CAISEAPSDEQYF | TRBJ2-7 | TRBV10-3
CATTRQGAPGTGELFF | TRBJ2-2 | TRBV10-3
CASSLNAGVEETQYF | TRBJ2-5 | TRBV5-1
CASSFGAPYSPLHF | TRBJ1-6 | TRBV27
CASSWRTGGYEQYF | TRBJ2-7 | TRBV5-1
CASSSDINTEAFF | TRBJ1-1 | TRBV5-1
CASSHRDLNQPQHF | TRBJ1-5 | TRBV6-2/TRBV6-3
CAIKTDSYEQYF | TRBJ2-7 | TRBV10-3
CATSDQQGAETQYF | TRBJ2-5 | TRBV24-1
CASSPLTSNTGELFF | TRBJ2-2 | TRBV12-3/TRBV12-4
CASKGPGTSTGELFF | TRBJ2-2 | TRBV6-1